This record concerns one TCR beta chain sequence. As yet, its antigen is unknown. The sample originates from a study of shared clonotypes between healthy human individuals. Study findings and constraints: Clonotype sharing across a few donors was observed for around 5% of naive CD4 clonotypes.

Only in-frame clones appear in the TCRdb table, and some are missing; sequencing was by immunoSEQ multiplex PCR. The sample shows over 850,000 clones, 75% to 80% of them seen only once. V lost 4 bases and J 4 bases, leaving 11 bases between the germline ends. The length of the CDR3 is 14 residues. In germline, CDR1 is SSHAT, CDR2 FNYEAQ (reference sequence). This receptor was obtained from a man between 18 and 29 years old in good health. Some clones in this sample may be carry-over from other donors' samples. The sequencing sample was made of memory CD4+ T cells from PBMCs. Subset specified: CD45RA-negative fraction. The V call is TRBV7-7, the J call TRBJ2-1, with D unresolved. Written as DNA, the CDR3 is TGTGCCAGCAGCTCTAGTTCGGGTTACAATGAGCAGTTCTTC. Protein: CASSSSSGYNEQFF. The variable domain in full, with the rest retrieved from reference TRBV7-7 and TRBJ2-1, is GAGVSQSPRYKVTKRGQDVTLRCDPISSHATLYWYQQALGQGPEFLTYFNYEAQPDKSGLPSDRFSAERPEGSISTLTIQRTEQRDSAMYRCASSSSSGYNEQFFGPGTRLTVL.